This TCR beta chain appears in the sequencing data of a study of CD8 T cells in Susac syndrome. The germline CDR1 and CDR2 sequences are LGHDT and YNNKEL (reference sequence). Losses at the gene ends were 2 bases for V and 4 bases for J; bases not matched to a gene: 7. This CDR3 spans 16 amino acids. After extraction with the RNeasy kit, about 0.45 to 1 ug of the RNA was reverse transcribed using random hexamers. Across 54 Vbeta and 13 Jbeta, immunoSEQ multiplex PCR amplified TCR beta CDR3. One entry per CDR3 protein results from TCRdb running MiXCR on the immunoSEQ multiplex PCR reads. There are some 120,000 distinct CDR3 sequences in the sample; around nine tenths occur only once, and 0.13% to 0.15% lies in the top ten.

The receptor comes from a human donor in good health. Sequenced material: CD4+ T cells from PBMCs. This rearrangement joins TRBV3-1 to TRBJ2-1; 8 positions agree with TRBD2. The CDR3 DNA is TGTGCCAGCAGCCAAATTACGGGGGGGGGTTACAATGAGCAGTTCTTC. This codes for CASSQITGGGYNEQFF.